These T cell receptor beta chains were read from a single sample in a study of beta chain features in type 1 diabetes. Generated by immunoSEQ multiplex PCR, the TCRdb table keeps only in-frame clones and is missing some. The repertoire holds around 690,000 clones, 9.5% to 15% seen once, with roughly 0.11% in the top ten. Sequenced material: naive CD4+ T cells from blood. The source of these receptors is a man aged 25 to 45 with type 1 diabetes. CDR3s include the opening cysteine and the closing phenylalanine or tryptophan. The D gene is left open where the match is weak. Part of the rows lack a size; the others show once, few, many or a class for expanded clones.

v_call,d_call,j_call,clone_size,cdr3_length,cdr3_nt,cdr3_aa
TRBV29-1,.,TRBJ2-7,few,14,TGCAGCGTCACCGGACAGTATGCCGGCGACGAGCAGTACTTC,CSVTGQYAGDEQYF
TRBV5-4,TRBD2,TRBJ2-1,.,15,TGTGCCAGCAGCTTCCGGCTAGCGGGGGTCAATGAGCAGTTCTTC,CASSFRLAGVNEQFF
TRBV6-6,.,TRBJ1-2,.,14,TGTGCCAGCATTCGTACTCAGGGCAACTATGGCTACACCTTC,CASIRTQGNYGYTF
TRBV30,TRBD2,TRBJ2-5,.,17,TGTGCCTGCACCCCTCCACTGGGGACTAAGGCTTCCTCGACCCAGTACTTC,CACTPPLGTKASSTQYF
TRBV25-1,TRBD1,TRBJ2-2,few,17,TGTGCCAGCAGTGCGCCCCCGGGACAGGGTCGGACCGGGGAGCTGTTTTTT,CASSAPPGQGRTGELFF
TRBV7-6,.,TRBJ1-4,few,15,TGTGCCAGCAGCTCCTTGGGGGGGTCGGATGAAAAACTGTTTTTT,CASSSLGGSDEKLFF
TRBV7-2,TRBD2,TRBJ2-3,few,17,TGTGCCAGCAGCTCCCCGCTGACTAGCGGGGGGGCAGATACGCAGTATTTT,CASSSPLTSGGADTQYF
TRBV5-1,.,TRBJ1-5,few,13,TGCGCCAGCAGCTTTAAAGGGGATCAGCCCCAGCATTTT,CASSFKGDQPQHF
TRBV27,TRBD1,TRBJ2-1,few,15,TGTGCCAGCAGCGAACAGGGGAACTACTACAATGAGCAGTTCTTC,CASSEQGNYYNEQFF
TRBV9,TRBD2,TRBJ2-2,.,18,TGTGCCAGCACTCCCTCGTCCAGCGGGAGTATTAACACCGGGGAGCTGTTTTTT,CASTPSSSGSINTGELFF
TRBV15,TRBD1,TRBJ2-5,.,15,TGTGCCACCAGCAGAGATAGGGGGCCCCAAGAGACCCAGTACTTC,CATSRDRGPQETQYF
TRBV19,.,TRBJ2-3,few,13,TGTGCCAGTAGGCGGGACAGCACAGATACGCAGTATTTT,CASRRDSTDTQYF
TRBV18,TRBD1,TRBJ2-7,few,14,TGTGCCAGCTCACCACCGGGACAGGGGGGCGAGCAGTACTTC,CASSPPGQGGEQYF
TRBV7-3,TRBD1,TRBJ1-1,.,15,TGTGCCAGCAGCAGAACGGGACAGGGGGACACTGAAGCTTTCTTT,CASSRTGQGDTEAFF
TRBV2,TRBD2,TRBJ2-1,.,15,TGTGCCAGCAGTACAAGCGGGGGGGCAGGGAATGAGCAGTTCTTC,CASSTSGGAGNEQFF
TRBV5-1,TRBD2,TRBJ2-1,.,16,TGCGCCAGCAGCCTGTCCGGGACTAGCGACTACAATGAGCAGTTCTTC,CASSLSGTSDYNEQFF
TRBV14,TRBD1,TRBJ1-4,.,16,TGTGCCAGCAGCCAAGATATGACAGGGGGAGGTGAAAAACTGTTTTTT,CASSQDMTGGGEKLFF
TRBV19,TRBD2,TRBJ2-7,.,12,TGTGCCAGTAGCTTGGGGGGGTACGAGCAGTACTTC,CASSLGGYEQYF
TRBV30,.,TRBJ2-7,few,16,TGTGCCTGGAGTCCTCCCCAGGGATTAAGCTCCTACGAGCAGTACTTC,CAWSPPQGLSSYEQYF
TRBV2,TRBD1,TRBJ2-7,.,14,TGTGCCAGCAGGGGGACAGGGGAATCCTACGAGCAGTACTTC,CASRGTGESYEQYF
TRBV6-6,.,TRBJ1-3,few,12,TGTGCCACCCTAGGGGGTGGAAACACCATATATTTT,CATLGGGNTIYF
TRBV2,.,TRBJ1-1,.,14,TGTGCCAGCAGTGAGGTGGGGGTTGACACTGAAGCTTTCTTT,CASSEVGVDTEAFF